This TCR beta chain was documented in a study of CD4 T cells in relation to SARS-CoV-2 and coronaviruses. Of note for this clone: The antigen remains undetermined.

The CDR3 spans 16 residues. The germline gives CDR1 SNHLY, CDR2 FYNNEI. Between the trimmed V and J ends, which lost 0 bases and 4 bases, there was a span of 15 bases. The table came from immunoSEQ multiplex PCR; TCRdb's copy has only in-frame clones and leaves some out. In the table there are 20,000 to 30,000 clones, around 73% of which are singletons. Unexposed donor CD4+ T cells date from about 2010-2019, before the COVID-19 pandemic. The cells were cultured for about ten days before CD4+ T cells were isolated. The chain recombines TRBV2 with TRBJ1-2, with a tentative D call TRBD1 (6 bases). Sequenced: CD4+ T cells from PBMCs, cultured in vitro. The receptor's source is a human donor in good health. Here the CDR3 reads CASSEAEAGVGYGYTF. The CDR3 DNA reads as TGTGCCAGCAGTGAAGCGGAGGCAGGGGTGGGCTATGGCTACACCTTC.